Listed below are T cell receptor beta chains from one sample, sequenced in a study of blood T cell repertoires in COVID-19. The method was immunoSEQ multiplex PCR; TCRdb's version includes in-frame clones alone and lacks a portion of them. The table has some 120,000 clones, around 83% seen once. Sequenced sample: peripheral blood. The receptors here all came from a woman aged 45 to 65 with acute or convalescent COVID-19. Each CDR3 is given with its conserved first and last residue. D genes are given only for firm matches. Some rows have no size entry. The others give once, few or many, or a class for an expanded clone.

v_call	clone_size	d_call	j_call	cdr3_nt	cdr3_aa
TRBV6-5	once	NA	TRBJ1-6	TGTGCCAGCAGCGGAGAAAATAATTCACCCCTCCACTTT	CASSGENNSPLHF
TRBV10-1	NA	NA	TRBJ1-2	TGCGCCAGCAGTGTACTTACCGCTTACACAGGCCCCTATGGCTACACCTTC	CASSVLTAYTGPYGYTF
TRBV7-2	NA	TRBD2	TRBJ2-2	TGTGCCAGCAGCTCCGCCCCACTAGCGGGGGGTGGCGGGGAGCTGTTTTTT	CASSSAPLAGGGGELFF
TRBV12-3/TRBV12-4	NA	NA	TRBJ2-1	TGTGCCAGCAGTCTATCAGGATTAAATGAGCAGTTCTTC	CASSLSGLNEQFF
TRBV2	NA	TRBD2	TRBJ2-3	TGTGCCAGCAGGCTACTAGCGGGGGAAGCAGATACGCAGTATTTT	CASRLLAGEADTQYF
TRBV7-3	few	TRBD2	TRBJ2-5	TGTGCCAGCAGCACTCAAGCGGGGGGGACAGAGACCCAGTACTTC	CASSTQAGGTETQYF
TRBV11-2	NA	NA	TRBJ1-2	TGTGCCAGCAGCTCAGGGTACTATGGCTACACCTTC	CASSSGYYGYTF
TRBV5-6	few	NA	TRBJ1-4	TGTGCCAGCAGCTTCAACGCCGCGGCTCGGCGGCCTGAAAAACTGTTTTTT	CASSFNAAARRPEKLFF
TRBV6-5	NA	NA	TRBJ1-2	TGTGCCAGCAGAGGTGACAGCTATGGCTACACCTTC	CASRGDSYGYTF
TRBV7-8	NA	TRBD1	TRBJ1-4	TGTGCCAGCAGCCTGGCCGGGACAGGTCATAATGAAAAACTGTTTTTT	CASSLAGTGHNEKLFF
TRBV4-2	few	NA	TRBJ2-2	TGTGCCAGCACCCCAACCGGGGTCGGGTCCGGGGAGCTGTTTTTT	CASTPTGVGSGELFF
TRBV12-3/TRBV12-4	NA	TRBD1	TRBJ1-5	TGTGCCAGTAGGACAGGGGGCGATCAGCCCCAGCATTTT	CASRTGGDQPQHF
TRBV15	NA	NA	TRBJ1-3	TGTGCCACCAGCAGAGTACTAACTGGAAACACCATATATTTT	CATSRVLTGNTIYF
TRBV6-5	NA	NA	TRBJ1-1	TGTGCCAGCAGCCTTACCGGGGACACTGAAGCTTTCTTT	CASSLTGDTEAFF
TRBV7-7	NA	TRBD1	TRBJ2-1	TGTGCCAGCAGCTTAGCAGGGACAGCGTACAGTGAGCAGTTCTTC	CASSLAGTAYSEQFF
TRBV19	NA	TRBD1	TRBJ1-5	TGTGCCAGTCGGCCTGGGACAGGGGTGTTTTTGAGCAATCAGCCCCAGCATTTT	CASRPGTGVFLSNQPQHF
TRBV7-9	NA	TRBD2	TRBJ2-2	TGTGCCAGCAGTCCAGCGGGGCTCATGTCCGGGGAGCTGTTTTTT	CASSPAGLMSGELFF
TRBV2	few	NA	TRBJ1-2	TGTGCCAGCAGTGATTTGTCGGGGGATAACTATGGCTACACCTTC	CASSDLSGDNYGYTF
TRBV7-2	NA	NA	TRBJ1-1	TGTGCCAGCAGCTCTCAAGCGTACAGGTTGACGAACACTGAAGCTTTCTTT	CASSSQAYRLTNTEAFF
TRBV30	NA	TRBD1	TRBJ1-4	TGTGCCTGGAGCCGCAGACAGGGGGCCGGGGAAAAACTGTTTTTT	CAWSRRQGAGEKLFF
TRBV6-5	NA	NA	TRBJ1-3	TGTGCCAGCACCGGCTCTGGAAACACCATATATTTT	CASTGSGNTIYF
TRBV30	NA	NA	TRBJ1-6	TGTGCCTGGAGTGTACTGGGGGGAGGTCGTAATTCACCCCTCCACTTT	CAWSVLGGGRNSPLHF
TRBV27	NA	TRBD2	TRBJ2-7	TGTGCCAGCAGTTTATACCGGGACTACAGCTACGAGCAGTACTTC	CASSLYRDYSYEQYF
TRBV11-2	NA	NA	TRBJ1-4	TGTGCCAGCAGCGCTACCCAGGGCGGCCGAAATGAAAAACTGTTTTTT	CASSATQGGRNEKLFF
TRBV30	NA	NA	TRBJ1-5	TGTGCCTGGAGTGTGGAAGGGAGGGGGATTTGGCCCCAGCATTTT	CAWSVEGRGIWPQHF
TRBV6-1	NA	NA	TRBJ2-5	TGTGCCAGCAGTGAATCGGGGTACCAAGAGACCCAGTACTTC	CASSESGYQETQYF
TRBV10-3	NA	NA	TRBJ1-2	TGTGCCATCAGTGGGGAGGGAGGGCTGATGACCTTC	CAISGEGGLMTF
TRBV27	NA	NA	TRBJ1-6	TGTGCCAGCACTAAGGGGATCGGTAATTCACCCCTCCACTTT	CASTKGIGNSPLHF
TRBV7-2	NA	NA	TRBJ1-3	TGTGCCAGCGGAAGAAGACTGGGTGGAAACACCATATATTTT	CASGRRLGGNTIYF
TRBV4-2	NA	TRBD2	TRBJ2-7	TGTGCCAGCAGCCCGGGACTAACGGAAACATTTAATGAGCAGTACTTC	CASSPGLTETFNEQYF
TRBV5-4	NA	NA	TRBJ2-2	TGTGCCAGCAGCTTGGACAGGGCGGGCACCGGGGAGCTGTTTTTT	CASSLDRAGTGELFF
TRBV24-1	NA	NA	TRBJ2-3	TGTGCCACCAGTGAGGGCAGCACAGATACGCAGTATTTT	CATSEGSTDTQYF
TRBV6-1	NA	TRBD1	TRBJ2-1	TGTGCCAGCAGTGAATTGACAGGGGGTTCCTACAATGAGCAGTTCTTC	CASSELTGGSYNEQFF
TRBV20-1	NA	NA	TRBJ1-2	TGCAGTGCTAGGGGACTCGCTGGCTACACCTTC	CSARGLAGYTF
TRBV27	NA	TRBD1	TRBJ2-3	TGTGCCAGCAGCCCGACAGGGTGGGGAGATACGCAGTATTTT	CASSPTGWGDTQYF
TRBV5-4	NA	TRBD2	TRBJ2-1	TGTGCCAGCAGCCTCACCGGGACTAGCGTATCTGAGCAGTTCTTC	CASSLTGTSVSEQFF
TRBV6-6	NA	NA	TRBJ1-1	TGTGCCAGCAGTTACTCTCGAGGTGGAGTTGAAGCTTTCTTT	CASSYSRGGVEAFF
TRBV9	NA	NA	TRBJ1-3	TGTGCCAGCAGCGTAGGGCCCTTGGACAGAAACTCTGGAAACACCATATATTTT	CASSVGPLDRNSGNTIYF
TRBV28	NA	NA	TRBJ2-4	TGTGCCAGCAGTTTTCGAGACAGGCAAGGGGGCAAAAACATTCAGTACTTC	CASSFRDRQGGKNIQYF
TRBV19	NA	TRBD1	TRBJ1-5	TGTGCCAGTAAGCCGGGACAGGTTAATAGCAATCAGCCCCAGCATTTT	CASKPGQVNSNQPQHF
TRBV5-1	NA	TRBD1	TRBJ1-2	TGCGCCAGCAGCTTGGCCGGGACAGGGGATCTACTGGATGGCTACACCTTC	CASSLAGTGDLLDGYTF
TRBV3-1/TRBV3-2	NA	NA	TRBJ1-3	TGTGCCAGCCATAGCTCTGGAAACACCATATATTTT	CASHSSGNTIYF
TRBV5-1	NA	TRBD1	TRBJ1-2	TGCGCCAGCAGCTTGGCGGGGACAGGGAACCCCTATGGCTACACCTTC	CASSLAGTGNPYGYTF
TRBV9	few	NA	TRBJ1-3	TGTGCCAGCATCGCTAATCAGGAAAGTGGAAACACCATATATTTT	CASIANQESGNTIYF
TRBV6-5	NA	NA	TRBJ2-1	TGTGCCAGCAGTTACTCGTCCCAGGGCGGGGGCGAGCAGTTCTTC	CASSYSSQGGGEQFF
TRBV27	NA	NA	TRBJ1-4	TGTGCCAGCAGTCTCGGGAGTGCAACTAATGAAAAACTGTTTTTT	CASSLGSATNEKLFF
TRBV5-5	NA	TRBD1	TRBJ1-1	TGTGCCACCACAGGGGGTGGGGTCACGGAGGCCGCTGAAGCTTTCTTT	CATTGGGVTEAAEAFF
TRBV5-1	NA	TRBD2	TRBJ2-1	TGCGCCAGCAGCTTGGGACTAGCCGTATCTGTAGCGAATGAGCAGTTCTTC	CASSLGLAVSVANEQFF